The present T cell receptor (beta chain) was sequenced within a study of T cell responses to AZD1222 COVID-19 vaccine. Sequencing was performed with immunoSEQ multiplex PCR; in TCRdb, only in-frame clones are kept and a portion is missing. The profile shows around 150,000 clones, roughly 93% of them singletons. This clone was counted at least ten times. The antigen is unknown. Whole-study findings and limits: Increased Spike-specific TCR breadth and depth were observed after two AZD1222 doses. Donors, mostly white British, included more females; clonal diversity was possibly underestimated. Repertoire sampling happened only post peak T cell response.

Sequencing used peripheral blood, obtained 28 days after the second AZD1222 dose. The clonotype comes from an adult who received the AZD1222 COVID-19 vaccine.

The CDR3: CASSFTPEADGYTF. CDR3 bases: TGTGCCAGCAGTTTCACGCCGGAGGCTGATGGCTACACCTTC. The chain combines TRBV6-2 or TRBV6-3 with TRBJ1-2, with D hard to call. The CDR3 contains 14 residues. Germline CDR1 MNHEY, CDR2 SVGEGT. V was cut by 4 bases and J by 6 bases, with 15 bases left in between.